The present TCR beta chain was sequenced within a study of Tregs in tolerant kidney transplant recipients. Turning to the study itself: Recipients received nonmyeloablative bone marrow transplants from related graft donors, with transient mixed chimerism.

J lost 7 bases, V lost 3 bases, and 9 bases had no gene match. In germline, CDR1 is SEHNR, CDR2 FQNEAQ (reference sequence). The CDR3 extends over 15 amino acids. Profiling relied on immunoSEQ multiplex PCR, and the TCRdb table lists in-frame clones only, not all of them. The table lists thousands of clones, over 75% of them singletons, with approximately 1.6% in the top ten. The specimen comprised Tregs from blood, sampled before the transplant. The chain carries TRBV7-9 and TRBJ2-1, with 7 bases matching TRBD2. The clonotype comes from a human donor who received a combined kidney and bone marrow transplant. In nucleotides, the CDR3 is TGTGCCAGCAGCTTCAGCGGGATATGGGGTAATGAGCAGTTCTTC. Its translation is CASSFSGIWGNEQFF.